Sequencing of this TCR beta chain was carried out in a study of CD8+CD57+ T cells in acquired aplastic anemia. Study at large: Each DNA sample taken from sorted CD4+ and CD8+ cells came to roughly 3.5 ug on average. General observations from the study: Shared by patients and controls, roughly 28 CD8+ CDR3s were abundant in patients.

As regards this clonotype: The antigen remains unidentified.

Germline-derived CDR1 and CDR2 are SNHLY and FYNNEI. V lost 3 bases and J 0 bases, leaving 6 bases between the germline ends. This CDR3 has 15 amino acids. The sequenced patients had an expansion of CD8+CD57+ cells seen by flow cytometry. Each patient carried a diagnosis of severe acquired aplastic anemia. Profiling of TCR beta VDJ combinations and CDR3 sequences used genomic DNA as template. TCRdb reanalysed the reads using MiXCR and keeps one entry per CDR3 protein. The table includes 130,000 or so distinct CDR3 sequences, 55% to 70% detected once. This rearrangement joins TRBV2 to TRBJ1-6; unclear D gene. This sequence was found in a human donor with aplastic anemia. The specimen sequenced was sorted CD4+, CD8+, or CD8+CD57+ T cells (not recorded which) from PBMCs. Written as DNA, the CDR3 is TGTGCCAGCAGTGACAGTAGCTCCTATAATTCACCCCTCCACTTT. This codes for CASSDSSSYNSPLHF.